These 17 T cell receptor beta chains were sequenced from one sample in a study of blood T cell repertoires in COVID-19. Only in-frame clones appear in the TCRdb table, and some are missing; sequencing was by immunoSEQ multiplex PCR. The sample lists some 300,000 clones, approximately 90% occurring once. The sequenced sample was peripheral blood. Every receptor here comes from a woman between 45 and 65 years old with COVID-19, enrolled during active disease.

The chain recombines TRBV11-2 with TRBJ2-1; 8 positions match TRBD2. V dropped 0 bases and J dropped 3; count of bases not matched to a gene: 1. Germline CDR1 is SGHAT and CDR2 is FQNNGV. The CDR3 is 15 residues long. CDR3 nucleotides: TGTGCCAGCAGCTTAGAAGCGGGGGACTACAATGAGCAGTTCTTC. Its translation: CASSLEAGDYNEQFF. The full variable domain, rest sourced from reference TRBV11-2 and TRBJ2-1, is EAGVAQSPRYKIIEKRQSVAFWCNPISGHATLYWYQQILGQGPKLLIQFQNNGVVDDSQLPKDRFSAERLKGVDSTLKIQPAKLEDSAVYLCASSLEAGDYNEQFFGPGTRLTVL.

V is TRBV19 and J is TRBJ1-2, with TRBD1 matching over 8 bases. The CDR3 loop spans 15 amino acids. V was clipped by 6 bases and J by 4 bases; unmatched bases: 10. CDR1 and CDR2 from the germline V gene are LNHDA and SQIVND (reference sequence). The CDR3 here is CASRRATGEFYGYTF. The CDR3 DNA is TGTGCCAGTAGAAGGGCGACAGGGGAGTTCTATGGCTACACCTTC.

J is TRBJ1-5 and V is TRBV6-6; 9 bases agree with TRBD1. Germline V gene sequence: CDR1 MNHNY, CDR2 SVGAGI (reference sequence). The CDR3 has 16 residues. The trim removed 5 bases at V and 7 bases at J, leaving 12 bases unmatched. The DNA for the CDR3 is TGTGCCAGCAGTCAATCCACCGGGACAGGGAAACAGCCCCAGCATTTT. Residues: CASSQSTGTGKQPQHF.

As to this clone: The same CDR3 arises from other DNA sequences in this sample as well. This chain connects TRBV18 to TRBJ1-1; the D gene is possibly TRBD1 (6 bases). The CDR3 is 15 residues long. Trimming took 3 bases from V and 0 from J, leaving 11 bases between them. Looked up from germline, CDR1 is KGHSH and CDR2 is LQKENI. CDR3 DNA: TGTGCCAGCTCACCGCAGGGACAACTGAACACTGAAGCTTTCTTT. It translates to CASSPQGQLNTEAFF.

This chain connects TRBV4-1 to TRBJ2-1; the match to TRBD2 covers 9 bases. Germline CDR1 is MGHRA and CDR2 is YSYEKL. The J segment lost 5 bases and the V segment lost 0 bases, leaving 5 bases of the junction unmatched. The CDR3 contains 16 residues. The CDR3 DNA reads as TGCGCCAGCAGCCAAGATCCACTAGCGGGTCACAATGAGCAGTTCTTC. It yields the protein CASSQDPLAGHNEQFF.

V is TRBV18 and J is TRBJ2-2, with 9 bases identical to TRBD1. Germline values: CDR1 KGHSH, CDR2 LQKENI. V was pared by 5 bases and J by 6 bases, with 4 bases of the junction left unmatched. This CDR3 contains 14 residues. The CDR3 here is CASSTRQGAGELFF. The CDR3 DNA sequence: TGTGCCAGCTCAACTCGACAGGGGGCCGGGGAGCTGTTTTTT.

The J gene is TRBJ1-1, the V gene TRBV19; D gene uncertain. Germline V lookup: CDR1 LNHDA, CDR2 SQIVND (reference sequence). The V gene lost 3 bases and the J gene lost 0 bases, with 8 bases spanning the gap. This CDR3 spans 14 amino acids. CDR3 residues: CASSMAGVNTEAFF. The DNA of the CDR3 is TGTGCCAGTAGTATGGCCGGGGTGAACACTGAAGCTTTCTTT.

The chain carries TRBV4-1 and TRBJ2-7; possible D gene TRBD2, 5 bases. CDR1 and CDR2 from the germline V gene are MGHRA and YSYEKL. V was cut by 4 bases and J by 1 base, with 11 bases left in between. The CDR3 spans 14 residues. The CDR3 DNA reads TGCGCCAGCAGCCGATCGTGGACTTCCTACGAGCAGTACTTC. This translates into CASSRSWTSYEQYF.

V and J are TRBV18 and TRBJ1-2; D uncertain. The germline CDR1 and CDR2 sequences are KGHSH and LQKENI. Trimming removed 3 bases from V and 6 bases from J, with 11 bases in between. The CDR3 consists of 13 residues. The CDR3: CASSPNYGDGYTF. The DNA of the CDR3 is TGTGCCAGCTCACCTAACTACGGAGATGGCTACACCTTC.

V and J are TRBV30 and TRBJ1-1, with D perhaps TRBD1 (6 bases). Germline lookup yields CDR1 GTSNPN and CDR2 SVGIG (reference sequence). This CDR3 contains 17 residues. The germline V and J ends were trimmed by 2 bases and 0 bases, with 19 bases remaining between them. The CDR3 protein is CAWSKQGRTIVNTEAFF. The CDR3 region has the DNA TGTGCCTGGAGTAAACAGGGTCGTACGATTGTGAACACTGAAGCTTTCTTT.

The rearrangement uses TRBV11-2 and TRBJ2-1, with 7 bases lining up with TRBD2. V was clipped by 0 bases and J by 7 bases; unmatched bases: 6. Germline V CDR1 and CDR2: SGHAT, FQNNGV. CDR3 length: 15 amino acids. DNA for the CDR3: TGTGCCAGCAGCTTAGAATGGACTAGTGGGAATGAGCAGTTCTTC. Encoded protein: CASSLEWTSGNEQFF.

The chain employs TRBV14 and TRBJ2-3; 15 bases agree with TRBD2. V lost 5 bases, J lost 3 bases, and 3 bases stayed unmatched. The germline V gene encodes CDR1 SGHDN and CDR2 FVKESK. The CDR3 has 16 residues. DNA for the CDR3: TGTGCCAGCAGCACGGGACTAGCGGGAGGAACAGATACGCAGTATTTT. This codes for CASSTGLAGGTDTQYF.

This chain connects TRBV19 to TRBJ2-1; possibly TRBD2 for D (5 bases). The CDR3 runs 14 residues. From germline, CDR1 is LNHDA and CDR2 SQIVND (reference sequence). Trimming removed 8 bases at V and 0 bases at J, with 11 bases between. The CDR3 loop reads CASAGNPSYNEQFF. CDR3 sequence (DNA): TGTGCCAGTGCGGGTAATCCCTCCTACAATGAGCAGTTCTTC.

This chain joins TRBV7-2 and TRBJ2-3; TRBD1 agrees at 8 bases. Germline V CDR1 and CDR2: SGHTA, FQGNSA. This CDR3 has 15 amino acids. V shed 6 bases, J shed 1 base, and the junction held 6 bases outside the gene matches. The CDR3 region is CASRDPGQGTDTQYF. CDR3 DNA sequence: TGTGCCAGCAGGGATCCGGGACAGGGCACAGATACGCAGTATTTT.

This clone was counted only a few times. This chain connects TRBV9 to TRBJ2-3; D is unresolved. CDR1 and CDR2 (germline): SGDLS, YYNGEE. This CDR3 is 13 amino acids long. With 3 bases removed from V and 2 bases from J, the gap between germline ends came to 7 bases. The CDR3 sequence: CASSGSTTDTQYF. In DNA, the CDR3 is TGTGCCAGCAGCGGGAGTACCACAGATACGCAGTATTTT.

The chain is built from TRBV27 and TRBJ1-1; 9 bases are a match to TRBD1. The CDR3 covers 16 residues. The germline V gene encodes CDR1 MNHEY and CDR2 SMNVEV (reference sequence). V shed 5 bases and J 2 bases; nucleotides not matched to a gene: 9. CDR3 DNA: TGTGCCAGCAGTCCCATCCAGACAGGGGGTAACACTGAAGCTTTCTTT. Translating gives CASSPIQTGGNTEAFF.

DNA of the CDR3: TGTGCCAGCCACAGGGCTCCTGGAAACACCATATATTTT. Translated: CASHRAPGNTIYF. The rearrangement links TRBV7-9 to TRBJ1-3, with a weak D call TRBD1 (6 bases). Germline V lookup: CDR1 SEHNR, CDR2 FQNEAQ (reference sequence). Trimming shortened V by 8 bases and J by 2 bases, and 10 bases separated the two germline ends. The CDR3 is made up of 13 amino acids.